Sequencing of this T cell receptor beta chain was carried out in a study of control samples from healthy donors and cancer patients. V was clipped by 0 bases and J by 5 bases, with 15 bases between them. The CDR3 has 15 residues. Germline CDR1 and CDR2: SQVTM and ANQGSEA. Here immunoSEQ multiplex PCR was the method, and the copy in TCRdb shows in-frame clones only, minus some. The table includes 200,000 to 250,000 clones, about 95% detected once. The sequenced sample consisted of blood. V is TRBV29-1 and J is TRBJ2-3; tentative D call: TRBD2 (6 bases). This TCR came from a man over 45 in good health. The CDR3 region has the DNA TGCAGCGTTGAAGATTGGAGGGCGGCACAAGATACGCAGTATTTT. It is translated as CSVEDWRAAQDTQYF.